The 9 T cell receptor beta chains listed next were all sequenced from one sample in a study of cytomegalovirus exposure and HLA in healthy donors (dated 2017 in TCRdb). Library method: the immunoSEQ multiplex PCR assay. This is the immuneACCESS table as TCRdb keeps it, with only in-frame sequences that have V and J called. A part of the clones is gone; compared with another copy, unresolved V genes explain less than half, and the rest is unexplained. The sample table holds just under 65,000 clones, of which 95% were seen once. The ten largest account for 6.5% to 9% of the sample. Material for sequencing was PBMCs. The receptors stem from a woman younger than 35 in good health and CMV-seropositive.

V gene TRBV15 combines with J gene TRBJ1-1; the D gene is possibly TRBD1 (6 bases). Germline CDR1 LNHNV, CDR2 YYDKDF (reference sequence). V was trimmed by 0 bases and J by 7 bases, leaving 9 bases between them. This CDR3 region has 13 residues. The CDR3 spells CATSREGASEAFF. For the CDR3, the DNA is TGTGCCACCAGCAGAGAGGGGGCAAGTGAAGCTTTCTTT.

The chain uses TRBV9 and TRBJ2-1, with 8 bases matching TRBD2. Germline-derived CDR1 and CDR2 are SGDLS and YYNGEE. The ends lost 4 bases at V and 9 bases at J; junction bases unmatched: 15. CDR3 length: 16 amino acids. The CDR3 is CASSPISGGASREQFF. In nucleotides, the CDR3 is TGTGCCAGCAGCCCCATATCCGGGGGGGCCTCCCGTGAGCAGTTCTTC.

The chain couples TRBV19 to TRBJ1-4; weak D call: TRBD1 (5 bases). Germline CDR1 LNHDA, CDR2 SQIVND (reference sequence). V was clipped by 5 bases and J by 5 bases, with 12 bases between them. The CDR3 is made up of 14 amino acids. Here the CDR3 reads CASSQGSWNEKLFF. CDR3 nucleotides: TGTGCCAGTAGTCAGGGCAGTTGGAATGAAAAACTGTTTTTT.

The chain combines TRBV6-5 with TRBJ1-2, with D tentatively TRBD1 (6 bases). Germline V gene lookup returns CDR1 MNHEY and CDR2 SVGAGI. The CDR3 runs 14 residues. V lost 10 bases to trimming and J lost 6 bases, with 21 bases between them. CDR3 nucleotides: TGTGCCACCACCGGCCCGAGACAGGATAATGGCTACACCTTC. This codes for CATTGPRQDNGYTF.

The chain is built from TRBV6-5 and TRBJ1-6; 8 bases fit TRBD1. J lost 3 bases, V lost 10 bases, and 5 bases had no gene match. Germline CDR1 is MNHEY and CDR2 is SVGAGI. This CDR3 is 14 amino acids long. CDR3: CATGTGNYNSPLHF. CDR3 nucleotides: TGTGCCACCGGGACAGGCAACTATAATTCACCCCTCCACTTT.

CDR3 sequence (DNA): TGTGCCAGCAGCGATCGGGACTTCTATGGCTACACCTTC. This encodes CASSDRDFYGYTF. J is TRBJ1-2 and V is TRBV9, with D possibly matching TRBD1 (5 bases). Trimming removed 3 bases at V and 4 bases at J, with 10 bases between. The CDR3 loop spans 13 amino acids. The V gene's germline CDR1 is SGDLS and CDR2 YYNGEE.

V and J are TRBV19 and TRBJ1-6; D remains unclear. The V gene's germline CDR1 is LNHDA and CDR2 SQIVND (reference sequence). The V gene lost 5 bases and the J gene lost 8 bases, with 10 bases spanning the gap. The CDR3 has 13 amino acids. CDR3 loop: CASSRREYSPLHF. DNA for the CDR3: TGTGCCAGTAGTCGAAGGGAGTATTCACCCCTCCACTTT.

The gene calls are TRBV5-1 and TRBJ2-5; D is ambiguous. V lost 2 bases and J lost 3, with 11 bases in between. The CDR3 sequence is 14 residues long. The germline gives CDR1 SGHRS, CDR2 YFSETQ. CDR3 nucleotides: TGCGCCAGCAGCTTAATGAAATCTAAAGAGACCCAGTACTTC. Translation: CASSLMKSKETQYF.

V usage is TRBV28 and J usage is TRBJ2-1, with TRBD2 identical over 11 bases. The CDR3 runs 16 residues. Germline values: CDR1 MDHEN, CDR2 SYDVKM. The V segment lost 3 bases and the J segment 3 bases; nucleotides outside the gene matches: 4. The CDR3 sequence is CASSLGTSGNYNEQFF. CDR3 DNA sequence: TGTGCCAGCAGTTTGGGGACTAGCGGCAACTACAATGAGCAGTTCTTC. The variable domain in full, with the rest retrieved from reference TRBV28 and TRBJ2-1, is DVKVTQSSRYLVKRTGEKVFLECVQDMDHENMFWYRQDPGLGLRLIYFSYDVKMKEKGDIPEGYSVSREKKERFSLILESASTNQTSMYLCASSLGTSGNYNEQFFGPGTRLTVL.